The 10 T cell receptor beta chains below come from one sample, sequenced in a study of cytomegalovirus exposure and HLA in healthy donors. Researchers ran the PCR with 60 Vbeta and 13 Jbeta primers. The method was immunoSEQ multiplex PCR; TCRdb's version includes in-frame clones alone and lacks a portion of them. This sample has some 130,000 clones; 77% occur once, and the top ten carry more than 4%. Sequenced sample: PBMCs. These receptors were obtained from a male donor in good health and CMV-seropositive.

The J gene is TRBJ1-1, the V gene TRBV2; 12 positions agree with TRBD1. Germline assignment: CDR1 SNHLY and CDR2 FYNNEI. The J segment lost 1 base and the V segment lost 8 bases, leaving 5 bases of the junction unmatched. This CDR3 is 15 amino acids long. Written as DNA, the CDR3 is TGTGCCAGCGTGGGGACAGGGGGCCCGAACACTGAAGCTTTCTTT. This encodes CASVGTGGPNTEAFF.

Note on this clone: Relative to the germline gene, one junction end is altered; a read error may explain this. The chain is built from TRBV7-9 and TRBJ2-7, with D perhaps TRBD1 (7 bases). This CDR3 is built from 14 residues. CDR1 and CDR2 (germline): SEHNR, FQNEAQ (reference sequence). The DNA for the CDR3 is TGTTCCAGCACCTCGGGAGACAGGGTTTCCGAGCAGTACTTC. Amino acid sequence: CSSTSGDRVSEQYF.

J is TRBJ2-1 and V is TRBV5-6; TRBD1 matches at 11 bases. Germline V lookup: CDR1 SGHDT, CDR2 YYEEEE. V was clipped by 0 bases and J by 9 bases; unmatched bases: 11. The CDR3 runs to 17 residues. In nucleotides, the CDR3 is TGTGCCAGCAGCTTGGCCTATGGACAGGGGGCATATAGTGAGCAGTTCTTC. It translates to CASSLAYGQGAYSEQFF.

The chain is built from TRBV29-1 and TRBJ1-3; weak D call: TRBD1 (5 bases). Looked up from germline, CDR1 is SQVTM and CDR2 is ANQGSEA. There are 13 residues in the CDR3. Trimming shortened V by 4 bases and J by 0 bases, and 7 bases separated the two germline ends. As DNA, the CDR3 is TGCAGCGTTGCGGACATCTCTGGAAACACCATATATTTT. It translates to CSVADISGNTIYF.

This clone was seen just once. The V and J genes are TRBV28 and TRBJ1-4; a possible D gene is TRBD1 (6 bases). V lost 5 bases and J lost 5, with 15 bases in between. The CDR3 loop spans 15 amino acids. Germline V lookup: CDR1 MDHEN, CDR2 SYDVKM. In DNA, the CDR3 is TGTGCCAGCAGTACCTATCGACAGGCCAATGAAAAACTGTTTTTT. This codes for CASSTYRQANEKLFF.

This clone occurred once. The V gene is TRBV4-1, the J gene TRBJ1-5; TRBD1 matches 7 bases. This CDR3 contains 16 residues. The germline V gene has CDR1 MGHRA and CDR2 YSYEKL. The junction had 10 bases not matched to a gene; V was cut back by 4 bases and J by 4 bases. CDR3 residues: CASSPRQGGWNQPQHF. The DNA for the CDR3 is TGCGCCAGCAGCCCTCGACAGGGAGGTTGGAATCAGCCCCAGCATTTT.

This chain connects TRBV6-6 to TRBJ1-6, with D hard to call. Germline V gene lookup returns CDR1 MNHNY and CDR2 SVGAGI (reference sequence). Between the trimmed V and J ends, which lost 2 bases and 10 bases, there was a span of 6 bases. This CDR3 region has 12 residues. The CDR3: CASSYESSPLHF. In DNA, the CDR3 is TGTGCCAGCAGTTACGAGTCCTCACCCCTCCACTTT.

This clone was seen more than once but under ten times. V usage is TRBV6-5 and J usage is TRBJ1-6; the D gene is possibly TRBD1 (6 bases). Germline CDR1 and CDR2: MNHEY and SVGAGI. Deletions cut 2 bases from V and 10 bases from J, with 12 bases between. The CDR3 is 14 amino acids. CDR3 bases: TGTGCCAGCAGTTACCGTCCGGGGGGCTCACCCCTCCACTTT. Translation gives CASSYRPGGSPLHF.

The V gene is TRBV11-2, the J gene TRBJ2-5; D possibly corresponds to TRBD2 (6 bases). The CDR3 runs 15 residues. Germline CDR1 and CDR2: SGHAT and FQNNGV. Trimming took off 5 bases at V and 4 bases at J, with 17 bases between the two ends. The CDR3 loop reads CASSMGGSGRETQYF. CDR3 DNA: TGTGCCAGCAGCATGGGGGGTAGTGGTAGAGAGACCCAGTACTTC.

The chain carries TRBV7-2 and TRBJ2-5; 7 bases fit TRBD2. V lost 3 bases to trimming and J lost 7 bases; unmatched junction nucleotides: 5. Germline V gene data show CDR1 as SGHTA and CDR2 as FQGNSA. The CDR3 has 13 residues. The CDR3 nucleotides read TGTGCCAGCAGCTTGAAGCGGGACGTGACCCAGTACTTC. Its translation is CASSLKRDVTQYF.